Below are 9 T cell receptor beta chains sequenced from a single sample in a study of radiotherapy plus CTLA-4 blockade in lung cancer (dated by TCRdb to 2017 to 2018). Receptor libraries were prepared by the immunoSEQ multiplex PCR assay. Sourced from immuneACCESS, this table was stored by TCRdb with only in-frame sequences that have V and J called. A share of the clones is absent; for the studies checked, an unresolved V gene accounts for under half, and the remainder has no known explanation. The sample records some 45,000 clones, approximately 76% of which are singletons. The ten most abundant clones make up more than 6.5% of the sample. Sequenced here: peripheral blood, sampled from a patient treated with radiotherapy plus ipilimumab. These receptors were taken from a human donor with non-small cell lung cancer who had stable disease on radiotherapy plus ipilimumab.

The chain uses TRBV5-1 and TRBJ1-5; possibly TRBD1 for D (6 bases). The length of the CDR3 is 15 residues. V was shortened by 1 base and J by 4 bases, with 12 bases between the two germline ends. Per germline, CDR1 SGHRS and CDR2 YFSETQ. This CDR3 is CASSLSGQVNQPQHF. As DNA, the CDR3 is TGCGCCAGCAGCTTGTCGGGACAAGTAAATCAGCCCCAGCATTTT.

This chain's CDR3 is CASSLSAGYEQYV. CDR3 coding DNA: TGTGCCAGCAGTTTATCGGCAGGGTACGAGCAGTACGTC. The chain recombines TRBV28 with TRBJ2-7; D may be TRBD1 (5 bases). This CDR3 has 13 residues. Germline CDR1 is MDHEN and CDR2 is SYDVKM. V dropped 1 base and J dropped 4 bases, with 8 bases sitting between them.

The chain uses TRBV11-3 and TRBJ2-3; TRBD2 matches at 9 bases. Germline CDR1 and CDR2: SGHNT and YENEEA. This CDR3 comprises 17 residues. Trimming at V came to 5 bases and at J to 2 bases, leaving 11 bases not matched to a gene. The CDR3 spells CASSRVGGGGYTDTQYF. CDR3 nucleotide sequence: TGTGCCAGCAGCCGAGTCGGCGGGGGGGGATACACAGATACGCAGTATTTT.

The chain joins TRBV18 to TRBJ1-2; D not certain. The CDR3 is 15 residues long. The germline V gene has CDR1 KGHSH and CDR2 LQKENI. V lost 0 bases to trimming and J lost 4 bases, with 12 bases between them. CDR3 bases: TGTGCCAGCTCACCACCGTCGTCCAAGCTCTATGGCTACACCTTC. Amino acid sequence: CASSPPSSKLYGYTF.

This clone was recorded a few times. For the CDR3, the DNA is TGCGCCAGCAGCTTCGCTACAACTAATGAAAAACTGTTTTTT. Protein: CASSFATTNEKLFF. The rearrangement joins TRBV5-1 to TRBJ1-4; D remains unclear. The CDR3 is made up of 14 amino acids. V was trimmed by 2 bases and J by 0 bases, leaving 5 bases between them. Germline assignment: CDR1 SGHRS and CDR2 YFSETQ. Drawing the rest from reference TRBV5-1 and TRBJ1-4, the complete variable domain is KAGVTQTPRYLIKTRGQQVTLSCSPISGHRSVSWYQQTPGQGLQFLFEYFSETQRNKGNFPGRFSGRQFSNSRSEMNVSTLELGDSALYLCASSFATTNEKLFFGSGTQLSVL.

This clone was observed a few times. The chain couples TRBV18 to TRBJ1-6; 7 bases line up with TRBD1. The junction had 8 bases not matched to a gene; V was cut back by 3 bases and J by 6 bases. The CDR3 sequence is 16 residues long. Germline V gene lookup returns CDR1 KGHSH and CDR2 LQKENI. The CDR3 DNA is TGTGCCAGCTCACCTACGACAGGGCGAGGTAATTCACCCCTCCACTTT. The encoded protein is CASSPTTGRGNSPLHF.

The CDR3 nucleotides read TGCGCCAGCAGCCCCGGACTAGCGGGGGCGAACACCGGGGAGCTGTTTTTT. Protein sequence: CASSPGLAGANTGELFF. The V call is TRBV5-1, the J call TRBJ2-2; TRBD2 matches 13 bases. The V segment lost 4 bases and the J segment 0 bases; nucleotides outside the gene matches: 3. The CDR3 consists of 17 residues. Germline values: CDR1 SGHRS, CDR2 YFSETQ.

The table lists this clone with a count of one. CDR3 residues: CSVEGRVRQAGYTF. The CDR3 DNA reads TGCAGCGTTGAAGGCAGGGTCCGACAGGCGGGCTACACCTTC. This chain uses TRBV29-1 with TRBJ1-2; tentative D call: TRBD1 (6 bases). This CDR3 is built from 14 residues. Germline V gene data show CDR1 as SQVTM and CDR2 as ANQGSEA. V was shortened by 1 base and J by 8 bases, with 17 bases between the two germline ends.

The rearrangement uses TRBV6-1 and TRBJ2-1, with D possibly matching TRBD1 (5 bases). This CDR3 region has 14 residues. Germline V gene lookup returns CDR1 MNHNS and CDR2 SASEGT. Trimming removed 7 bases from V and 4 bases from J, with 14 bases in between. The CDR3 reads CASTSVDSYNEQFF. The DNA of the CDR3 is TGTGCCAGCACTTCTGTCGACAGTTACAATGAGCAGTTCTTC.